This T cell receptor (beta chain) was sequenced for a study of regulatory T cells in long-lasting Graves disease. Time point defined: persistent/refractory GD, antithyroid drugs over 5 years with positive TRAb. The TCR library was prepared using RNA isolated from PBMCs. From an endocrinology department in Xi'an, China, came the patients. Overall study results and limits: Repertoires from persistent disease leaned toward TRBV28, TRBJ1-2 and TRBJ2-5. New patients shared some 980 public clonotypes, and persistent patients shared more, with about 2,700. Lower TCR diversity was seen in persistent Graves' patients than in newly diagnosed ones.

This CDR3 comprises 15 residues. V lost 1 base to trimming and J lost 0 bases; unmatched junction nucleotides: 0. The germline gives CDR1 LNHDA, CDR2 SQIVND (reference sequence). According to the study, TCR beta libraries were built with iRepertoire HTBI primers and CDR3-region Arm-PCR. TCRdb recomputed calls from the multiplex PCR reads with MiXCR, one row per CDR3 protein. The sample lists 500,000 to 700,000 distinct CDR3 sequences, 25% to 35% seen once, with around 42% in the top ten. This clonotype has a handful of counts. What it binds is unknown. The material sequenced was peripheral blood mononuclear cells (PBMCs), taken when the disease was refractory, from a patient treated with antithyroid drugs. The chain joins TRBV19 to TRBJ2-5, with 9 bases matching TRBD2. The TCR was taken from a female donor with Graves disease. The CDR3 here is CASSIGTSDQETQYF. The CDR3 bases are TGTGCCAGTAGTATAGGGACTAGCGACCAAGAGACCCAGTACTTC.